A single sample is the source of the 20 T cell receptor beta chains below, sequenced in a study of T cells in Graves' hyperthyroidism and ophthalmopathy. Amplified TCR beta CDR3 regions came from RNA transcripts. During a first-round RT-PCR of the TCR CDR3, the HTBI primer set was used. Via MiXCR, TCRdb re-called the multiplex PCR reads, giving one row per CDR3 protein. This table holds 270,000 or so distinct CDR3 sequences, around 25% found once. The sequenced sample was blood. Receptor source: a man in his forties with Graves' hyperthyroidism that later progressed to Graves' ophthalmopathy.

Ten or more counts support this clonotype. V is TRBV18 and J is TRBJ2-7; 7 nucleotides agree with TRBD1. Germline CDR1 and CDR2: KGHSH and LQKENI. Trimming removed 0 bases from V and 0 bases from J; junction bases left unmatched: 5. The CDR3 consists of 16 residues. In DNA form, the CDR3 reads TGTGCCAGCTCACCACCTAACCGGGACAGCTCCTACGAGCAGTACTTC. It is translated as CASSPPNRDSSYEQYF.

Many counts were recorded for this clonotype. The CDR3 DNA reads TGCGCCAGCAAACTATCCGAGGGGAGGAACTATGGCTACACCTTC. Translated, it gives CASKLSEGRNYGYTF. The chain joins TRBV4-1 to TRBJ1-2; D is possibly TRBD1 (5 bases). Germline V gene lookup returns CDR1 MGHRA and CDR2 YSYEKL. Trimming left V 7 bases short and J 2 bases short, with 17 bases between. This CDR3 is 15 amino acids long.

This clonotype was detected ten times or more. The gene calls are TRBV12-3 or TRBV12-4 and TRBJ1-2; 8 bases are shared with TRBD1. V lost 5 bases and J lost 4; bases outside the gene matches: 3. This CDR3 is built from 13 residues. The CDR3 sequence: CASSRDRLYGYTF. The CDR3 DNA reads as TGTGCCAGCAGTCGGGACAGGCTCTATGGCTACACCTTC.

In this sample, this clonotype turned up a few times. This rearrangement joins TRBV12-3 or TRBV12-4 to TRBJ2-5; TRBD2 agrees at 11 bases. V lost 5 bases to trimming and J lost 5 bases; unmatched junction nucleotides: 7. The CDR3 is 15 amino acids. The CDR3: CASSPPASGGETQYF. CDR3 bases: TGTGCCAGCAGTCCTCCGGCTAGCGGGGGGGAGACCCAGTACTTC.

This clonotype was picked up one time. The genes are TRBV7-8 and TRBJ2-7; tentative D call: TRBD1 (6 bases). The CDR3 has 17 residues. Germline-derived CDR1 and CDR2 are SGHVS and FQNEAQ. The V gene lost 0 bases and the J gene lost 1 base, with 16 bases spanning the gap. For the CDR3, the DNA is TGTGCCAGCAGCTTAGCGCGTCGGGACATTCCGTCCTACGAGCAGTACTTC. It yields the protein CASSLARRDIPSYEQYF.

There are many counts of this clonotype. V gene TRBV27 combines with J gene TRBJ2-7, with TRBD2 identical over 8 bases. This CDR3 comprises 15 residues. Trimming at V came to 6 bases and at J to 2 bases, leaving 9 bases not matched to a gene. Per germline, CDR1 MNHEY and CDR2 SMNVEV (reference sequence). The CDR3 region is CASRAGGAIPYEQYF. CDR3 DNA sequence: TGTGCCAGCAGGGCGGGAGGCGCGATCCCCTACGAGCAGTACTTC.

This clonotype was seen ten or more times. CDR3 nucleotide sequence: TGCAGCGTTGCTAGCGGGAGTACATACGAGCAGTACTTC. It is translated as CSVASGSTYEQYF. The rearrangement links TRBV29-1 to TRBJ2-7; 10 bases agree with TRBD2. V was clipped by 4 bases and J by 4 bases; unmatched bases: 4. Germline CDR1 reads SQVTM; CDR2 reads ANQGSEA. The CDR3 loop spans 13 amino acids.

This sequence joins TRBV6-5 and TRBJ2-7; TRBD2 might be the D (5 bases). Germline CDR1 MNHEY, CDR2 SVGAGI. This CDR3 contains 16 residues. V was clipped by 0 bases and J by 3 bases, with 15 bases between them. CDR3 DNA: TGTGCCAGCAGTTACTCGGCCAGCGGAGCACTCTACGAGCAGTACTTC. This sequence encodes CASSYSASGALYEQYF.

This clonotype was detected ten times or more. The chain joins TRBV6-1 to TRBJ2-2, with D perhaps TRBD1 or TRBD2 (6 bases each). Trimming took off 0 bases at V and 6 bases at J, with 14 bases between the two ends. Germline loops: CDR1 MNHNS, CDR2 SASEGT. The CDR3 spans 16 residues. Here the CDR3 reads CASSEAGGAFSGELFF. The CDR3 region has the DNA TGTGCCAGCAGTGAAGCGGGGGGCGCATTTTCCGGGGAGCTGTTTTTT.

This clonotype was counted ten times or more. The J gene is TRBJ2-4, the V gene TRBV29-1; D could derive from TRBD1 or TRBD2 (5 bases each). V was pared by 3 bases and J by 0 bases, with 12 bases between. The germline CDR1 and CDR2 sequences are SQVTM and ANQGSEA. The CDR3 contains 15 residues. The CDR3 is CSVDIPGLAKNIQYF. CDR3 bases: TGCAGCGTTGATATTCCGGGGCTAGCCAAAAACATTCAGTACTTC.

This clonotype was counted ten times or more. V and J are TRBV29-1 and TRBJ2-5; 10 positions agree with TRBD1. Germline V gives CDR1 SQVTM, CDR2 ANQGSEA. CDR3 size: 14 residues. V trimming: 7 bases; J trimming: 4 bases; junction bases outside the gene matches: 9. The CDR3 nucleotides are TGCAGCGACGCCGGGACAGGGGTCTCAGAGACCCAGTACTTC. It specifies CSDAGTGVSETQYF.

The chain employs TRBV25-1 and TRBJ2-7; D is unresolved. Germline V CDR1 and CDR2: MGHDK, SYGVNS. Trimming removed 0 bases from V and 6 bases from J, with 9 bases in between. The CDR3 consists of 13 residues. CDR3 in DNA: TGTGCCAGCAGTGAATATGGGGTGGGCGAGCAGTACTTC. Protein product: CASSEYGVGEQYF.

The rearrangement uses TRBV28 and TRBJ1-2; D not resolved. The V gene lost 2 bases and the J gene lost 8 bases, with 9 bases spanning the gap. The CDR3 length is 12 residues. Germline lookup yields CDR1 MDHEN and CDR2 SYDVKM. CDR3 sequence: CASSLSSLGYTF. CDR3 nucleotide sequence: TGTGCCAGCAGTTTAAGCAGCCTGGGCTACACCTTC.

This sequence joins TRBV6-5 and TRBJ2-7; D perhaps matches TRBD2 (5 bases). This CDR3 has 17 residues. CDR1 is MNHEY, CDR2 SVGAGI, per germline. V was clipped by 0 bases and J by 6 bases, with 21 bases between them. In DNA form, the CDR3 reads TGTGCCAGCAGTTACTCTTGGCCAGAATCCATACTAGGCGAGCAGTACTTC. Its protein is CASSYSWPESILGEQYF.

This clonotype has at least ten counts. CDR3 in amino acids: CASIPPGARYGYTF. For the CDR3, the DNA is TGTGCCAGTATTCCACCGGGGGCGCGCTATGGCTACACCTTC. The J gene is TRBJ1-2, the V gene TRBV19; tentatively, D is TRBD1 (6 bases). CDR3 length: 14 amino acids. Trimming removed 7 bases from V and 4 bases from J, with 16 bases in between. Germline V gene sequence: CDR1 LNHDA, CDR2 SQIVND (reference sequence). Complete variable domain (other parts from reference TRBV19 and TRBJ1-2): DGGITQSPKYLFRKEGQNVTLSCEQNLNHDAMYWYRQDPGQGLRLIYYSQIVNDFQKGDIAEGYSVSREKKESFPLTVTSAQKNPTAFYLCASIPPGARYGYTFGSGTRLTVV.

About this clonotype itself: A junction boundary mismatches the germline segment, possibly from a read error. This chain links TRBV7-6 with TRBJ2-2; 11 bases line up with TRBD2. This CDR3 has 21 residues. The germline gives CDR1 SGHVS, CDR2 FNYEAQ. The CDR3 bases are TGTGCTAGCAGCTTACGCCCGATGAAACTAGCGGGAGTTCATAACACCGGGGAGCTGTTTTTT. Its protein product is CASSLRPMKLAGVHNTGELFF.

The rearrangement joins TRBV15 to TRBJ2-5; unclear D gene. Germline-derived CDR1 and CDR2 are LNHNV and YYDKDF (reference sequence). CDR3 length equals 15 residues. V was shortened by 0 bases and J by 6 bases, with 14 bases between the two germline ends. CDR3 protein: CATSRESPNGKTQYF. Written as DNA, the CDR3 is TGTGCCACCAGCAGAGAAAGCCCTAACGGAAAGACCCAGTACTTC.

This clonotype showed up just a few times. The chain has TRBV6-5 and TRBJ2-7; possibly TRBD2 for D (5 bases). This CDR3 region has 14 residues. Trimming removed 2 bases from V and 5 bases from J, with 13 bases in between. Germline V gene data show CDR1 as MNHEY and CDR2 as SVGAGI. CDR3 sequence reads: CASSYEGLMDEQYF. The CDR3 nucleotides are TGTGCCAGCAGTTACGAGGGCCTTATGGACGAGCAGTACTTC.

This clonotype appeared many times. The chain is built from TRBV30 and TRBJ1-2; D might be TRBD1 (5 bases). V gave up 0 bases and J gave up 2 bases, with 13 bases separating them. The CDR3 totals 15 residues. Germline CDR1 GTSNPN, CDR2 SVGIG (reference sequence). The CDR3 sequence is CAWSVFPGGNYGYTF. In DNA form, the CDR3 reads TGTGCCTGGAGTGTCTTTCCCGGGGGGAACTATGGCTACACCTTC.

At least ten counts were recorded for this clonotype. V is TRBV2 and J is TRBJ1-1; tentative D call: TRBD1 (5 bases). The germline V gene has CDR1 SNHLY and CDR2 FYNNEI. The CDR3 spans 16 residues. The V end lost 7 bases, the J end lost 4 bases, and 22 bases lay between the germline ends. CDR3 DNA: TGTGCCAGCAAGTTCTATCCTTTAGGGCAGGGCACTGAAGCTTTCTTT. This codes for CASKFYPLGQGTEAFF. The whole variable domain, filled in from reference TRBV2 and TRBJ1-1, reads EPEVTQTPSHQVTQMGQEVILRCVPISNHLYFYWYRQILGQKVEFLVSFYNNEISEKSEIFDDQFSVERPDGSNFTLKIRSTKLEDSAMYFCASKFYPLGQGTEAFFGQGTRLTVV.